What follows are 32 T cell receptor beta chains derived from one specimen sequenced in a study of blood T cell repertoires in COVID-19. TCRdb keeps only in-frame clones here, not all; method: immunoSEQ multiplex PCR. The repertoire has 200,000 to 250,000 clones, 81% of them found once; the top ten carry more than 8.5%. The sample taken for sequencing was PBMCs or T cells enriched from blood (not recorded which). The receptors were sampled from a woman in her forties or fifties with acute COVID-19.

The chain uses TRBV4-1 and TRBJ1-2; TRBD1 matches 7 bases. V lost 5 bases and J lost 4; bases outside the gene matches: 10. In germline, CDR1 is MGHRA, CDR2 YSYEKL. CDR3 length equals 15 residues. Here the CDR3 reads CASSIRQGGVYGYTF. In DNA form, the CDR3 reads TGCGCCAGCAGCATCCGACAGGGAGGTGTCTATGGCTACACCTTC.

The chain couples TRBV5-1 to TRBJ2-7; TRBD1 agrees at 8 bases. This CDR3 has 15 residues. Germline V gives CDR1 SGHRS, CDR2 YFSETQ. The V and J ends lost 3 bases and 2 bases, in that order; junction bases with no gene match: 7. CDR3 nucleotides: TGCGCCAGCAGCTGGGGCCGACAGGGGACCTACGAGCAGTACTTC. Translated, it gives CASSWGRQGTYEQYF.

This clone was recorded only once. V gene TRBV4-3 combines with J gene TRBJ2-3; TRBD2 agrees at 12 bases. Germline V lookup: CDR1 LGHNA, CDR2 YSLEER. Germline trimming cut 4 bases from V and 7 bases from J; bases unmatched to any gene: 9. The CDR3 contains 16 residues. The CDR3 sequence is CASSPGRLAGGNTQYF. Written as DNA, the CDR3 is TGCGCCAGCAGCCCCGGGCGGCTAGCGGGGGGGAATACGCAGTATTTT.

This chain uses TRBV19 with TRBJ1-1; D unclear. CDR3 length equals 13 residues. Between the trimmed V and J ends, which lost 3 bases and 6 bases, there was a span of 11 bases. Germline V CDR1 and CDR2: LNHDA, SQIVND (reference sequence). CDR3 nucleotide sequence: TGTGCCAGTAGTATCGGGGAGTCCGCTGAAGCTTTCTTT. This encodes CASSIGESAEAFF.

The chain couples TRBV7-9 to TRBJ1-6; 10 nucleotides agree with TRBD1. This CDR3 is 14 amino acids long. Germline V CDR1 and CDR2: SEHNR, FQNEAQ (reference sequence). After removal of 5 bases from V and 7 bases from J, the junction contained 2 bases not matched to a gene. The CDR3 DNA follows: TGTGCCAGCAGCCAGGACAGGGGGAATTCACCCCTCCACTTT. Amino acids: CASSQDRGNSPLHF.

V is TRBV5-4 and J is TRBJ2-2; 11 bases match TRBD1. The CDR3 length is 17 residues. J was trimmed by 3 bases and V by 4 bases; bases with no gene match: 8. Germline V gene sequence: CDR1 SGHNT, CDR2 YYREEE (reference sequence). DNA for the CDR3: TGTGCCAGCAGCGGACAGGGGGCTAGCGCGTACACCGGGGAGCTGTTTTTT. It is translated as CASSGQGASAYTGELFF. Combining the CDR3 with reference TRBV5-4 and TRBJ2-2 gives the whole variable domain ETGVTQSPTHLIKTRGQQVTLRCSSQSGHNTVSWYQQALGQGPQFIFQYYREEENGRGNFPPRFSGLQFPNYSSELNVNALELDDSALYLCASSGQGASAYTGELFFGEGSRLTVL.

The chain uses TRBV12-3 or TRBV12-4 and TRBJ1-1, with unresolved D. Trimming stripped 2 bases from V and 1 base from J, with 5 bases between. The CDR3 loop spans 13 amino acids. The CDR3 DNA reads TGTGCCAGCAGTTTAACTAGGAACACTGAAGCTTTCTTT. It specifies CASSLTRNTEAFF.

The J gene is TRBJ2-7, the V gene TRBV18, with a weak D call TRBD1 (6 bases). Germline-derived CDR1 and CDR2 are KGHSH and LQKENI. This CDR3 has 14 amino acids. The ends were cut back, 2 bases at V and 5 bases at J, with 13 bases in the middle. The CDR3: CASSPTVTGHEQYF. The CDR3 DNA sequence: TGTGCCAGCTCACCAACAGTGACAGGCCACGAGCAGTACTTC.

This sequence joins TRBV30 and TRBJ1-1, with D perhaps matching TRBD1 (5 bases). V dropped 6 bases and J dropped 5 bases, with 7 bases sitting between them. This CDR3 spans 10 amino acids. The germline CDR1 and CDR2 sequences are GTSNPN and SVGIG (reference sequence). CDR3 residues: CACGGTEAFF. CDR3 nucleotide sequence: TGTGCCTGCGGGGGGACTGAAGCTTTCTTT.

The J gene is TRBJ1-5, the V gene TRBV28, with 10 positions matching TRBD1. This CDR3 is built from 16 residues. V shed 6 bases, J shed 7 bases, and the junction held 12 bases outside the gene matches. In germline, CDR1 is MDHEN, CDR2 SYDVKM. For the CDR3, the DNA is TGTGCCAGCAGCCGAGTCGGGACAGGGGTGTTGCAGCCCCAGCATTTT. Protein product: CASSRVGTGVLQPQHF.

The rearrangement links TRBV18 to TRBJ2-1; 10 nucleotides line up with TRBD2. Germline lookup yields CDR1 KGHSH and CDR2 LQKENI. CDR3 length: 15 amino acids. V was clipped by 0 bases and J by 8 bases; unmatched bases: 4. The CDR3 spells CASSPPTSGTDEQFF. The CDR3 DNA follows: TGTGCCAGCTCACCACCCACTAGCGGGACGGATGAGCAGTTCTTC.

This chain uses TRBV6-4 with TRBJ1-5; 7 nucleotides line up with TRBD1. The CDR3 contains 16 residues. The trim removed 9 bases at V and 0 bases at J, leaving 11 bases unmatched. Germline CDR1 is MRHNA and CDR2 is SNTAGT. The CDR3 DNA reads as TGTGCCAGAACAGGGGTCAGGGGGTATAGCAATCAGCCCCAGCATTTT. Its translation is CARTGVRGYSNQPQHF.

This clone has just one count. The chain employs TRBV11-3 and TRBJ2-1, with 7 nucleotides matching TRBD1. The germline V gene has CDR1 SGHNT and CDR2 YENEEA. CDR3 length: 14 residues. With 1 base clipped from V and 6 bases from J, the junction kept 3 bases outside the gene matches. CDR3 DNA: TGTGCCAGCAGCTTAGTCGCAGGGGGCAATGAGCAGTTCTTC. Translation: CASSLVAGGNEQFF.

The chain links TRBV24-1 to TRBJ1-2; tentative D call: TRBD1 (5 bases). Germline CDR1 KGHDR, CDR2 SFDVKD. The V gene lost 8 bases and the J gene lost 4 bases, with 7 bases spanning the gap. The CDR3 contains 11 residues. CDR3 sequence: CATTRGYGYTF. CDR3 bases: TGTGCCACCACAAGGGGCTATGGCTACACCTTC.

The DNA for the CDR3 is TGTGCCAGCAGCGAGACACCGGGACAGGAGTCTTCACCCCTCCACTTT. Residues: CASSETPGQESSPLHF. V and J are TRBV9 and TRBJ1-6; 8 bases align to TRBD1. This CDR3 comprises 16 residues. V lost 3 bases and J lost 9; bases outside the gene matches: 11. Germline assignment: CDR1 SGDLS and CDR2 YYNGEE.

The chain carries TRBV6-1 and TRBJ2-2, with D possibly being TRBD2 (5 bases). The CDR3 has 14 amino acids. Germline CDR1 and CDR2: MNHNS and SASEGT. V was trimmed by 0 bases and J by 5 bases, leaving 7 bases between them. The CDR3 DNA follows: TGTGCCAGCAGTGAAGCGGGCGGGACCGGGGAGCTGTTTTTT. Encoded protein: CASSEAGGTGELFF.

The CDR3 loop is CASSDGLAGIQFF. The CDR3 DNA reads as TGTGCCAGCAGTGATGGACTAGCGGGCATCCAGTTCTTC. The genes are TRBV6-4 and TRBJ2-1; 11 nucleotides align to TRBD2. This CDR3 has 13 residues. CDR1 MRHNA and CDR2 SNTAGT come from the germline V gene. V lost 3 bases to trimming and J lost 13 bases; unmatched junction nucleotides: 5.

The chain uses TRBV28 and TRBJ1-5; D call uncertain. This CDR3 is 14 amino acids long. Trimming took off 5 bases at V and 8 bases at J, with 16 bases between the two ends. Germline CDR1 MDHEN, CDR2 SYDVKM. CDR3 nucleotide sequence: TGTGCCAGCAGTAGCTTCGCGGGAATCAAGCCCCAGCATTTT. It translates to CASSSFAGIKPQHF.

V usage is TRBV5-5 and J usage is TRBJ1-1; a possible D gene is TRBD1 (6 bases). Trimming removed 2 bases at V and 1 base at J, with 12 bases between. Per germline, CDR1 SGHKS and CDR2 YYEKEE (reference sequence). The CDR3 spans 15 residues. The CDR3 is CASSFFEQGNTEAFF. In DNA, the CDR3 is TGTGCCAGCAGCTTTTTTGAACAGGGGAACACTGAAGCTTTCTTT.

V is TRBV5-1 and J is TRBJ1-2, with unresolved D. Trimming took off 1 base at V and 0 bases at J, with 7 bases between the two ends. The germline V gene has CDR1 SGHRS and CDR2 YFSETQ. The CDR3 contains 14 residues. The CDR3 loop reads CASSLQATNYGYTF. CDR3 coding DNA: TGCGCCAGCAGCTTGCAGGCCACTAACTATGGCTACACCTTC.

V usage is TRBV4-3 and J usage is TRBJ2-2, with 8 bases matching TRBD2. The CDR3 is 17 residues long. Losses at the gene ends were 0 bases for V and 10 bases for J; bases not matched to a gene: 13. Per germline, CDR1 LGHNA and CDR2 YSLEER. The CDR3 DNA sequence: TGCGCCAGCAGCCAAGAGGTACGGGGGGGCCCAACGGAGGAGCTGTTTTTT. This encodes CASSQEVRGGPTEELFF.

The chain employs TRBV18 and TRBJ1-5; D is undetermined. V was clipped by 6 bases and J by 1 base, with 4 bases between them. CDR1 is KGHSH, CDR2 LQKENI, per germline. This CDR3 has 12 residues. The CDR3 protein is CASSLSNQPQHF. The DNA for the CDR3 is TGTGCCAGCTCTTTAAGCAATCAGCCCCAGCATTTT.

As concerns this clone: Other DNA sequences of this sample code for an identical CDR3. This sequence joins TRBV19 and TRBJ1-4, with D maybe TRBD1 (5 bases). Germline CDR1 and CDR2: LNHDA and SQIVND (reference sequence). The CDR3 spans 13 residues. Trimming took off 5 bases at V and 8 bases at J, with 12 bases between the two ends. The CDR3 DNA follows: TGTGCCAGTAGTGGGCAGGGTGGAGAAAAACTGTTTTTT. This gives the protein CASSGQGGEKLFF.

The CDR3 region is CASSRPGSYNEQFF. CDR3 coding DNA: TGTGCCAGCAGCCGTCCGGGATCCTACAATGAGCAGTTCTTC. This rearrangement joins TRBV3-1 (or the pseudogene TRBV3-2) to TRBJ2-1; TRBD2 is a possible D gene (5 bases). CDR1 and CDR2 (germline): LGHDT, YNNKEL (reference sequence). Trimming left V 4 bases short and J 1 base short, with 8 bases between. The CDR3 consists of 14 residues.

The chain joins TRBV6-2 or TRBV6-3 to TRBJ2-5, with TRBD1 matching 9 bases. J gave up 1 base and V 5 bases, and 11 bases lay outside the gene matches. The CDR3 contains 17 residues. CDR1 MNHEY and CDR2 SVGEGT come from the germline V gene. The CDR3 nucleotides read TGTGCCAGCAGTCCCTATCCCGGGACAGGGACCCAAGAGACCCAGTACTTC. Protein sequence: CASSPYPGTGTQETQYF.

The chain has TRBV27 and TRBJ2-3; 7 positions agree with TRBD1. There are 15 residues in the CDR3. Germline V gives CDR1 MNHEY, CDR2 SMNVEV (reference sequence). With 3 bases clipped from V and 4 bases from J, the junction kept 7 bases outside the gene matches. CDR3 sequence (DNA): TGTGCCAGCAGTTTCGCCGGGACAGTTGCAGATACGCAGTATTTT. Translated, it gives CASSFAGTVADTQYF.

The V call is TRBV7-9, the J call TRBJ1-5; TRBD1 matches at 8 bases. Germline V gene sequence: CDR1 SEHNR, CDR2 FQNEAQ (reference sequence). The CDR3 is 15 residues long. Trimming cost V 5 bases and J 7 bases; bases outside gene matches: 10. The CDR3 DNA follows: TGTGCCAGCAGCACAAGTGGACAGGGTGGACAGCCCCAGCATTTT. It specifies CASSTSGQGGQPQHF.

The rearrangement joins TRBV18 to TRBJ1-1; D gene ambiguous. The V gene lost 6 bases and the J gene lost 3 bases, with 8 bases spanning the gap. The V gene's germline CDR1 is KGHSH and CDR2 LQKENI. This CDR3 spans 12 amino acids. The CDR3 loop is CASSERHTEAFF. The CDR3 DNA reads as TGTGCCAGCTCGGAGCGGCACACTGAAGCTTTCTTT.

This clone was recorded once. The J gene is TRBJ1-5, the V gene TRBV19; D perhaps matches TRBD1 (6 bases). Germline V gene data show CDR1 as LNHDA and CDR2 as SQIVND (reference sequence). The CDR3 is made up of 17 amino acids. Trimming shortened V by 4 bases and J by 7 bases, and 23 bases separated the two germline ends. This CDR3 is CASSKGDMEPLFQPQHF. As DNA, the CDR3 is TGTGCCAGTAGTAAAGGGGACATGGAACCCTTATTCCAGCCCCAGCATTTT.

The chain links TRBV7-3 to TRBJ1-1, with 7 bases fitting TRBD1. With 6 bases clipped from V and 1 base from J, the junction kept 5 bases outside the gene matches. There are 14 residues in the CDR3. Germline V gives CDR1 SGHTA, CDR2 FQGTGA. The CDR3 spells CASRGDSPNTEAFF. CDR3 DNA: TGTGCCAGCAGGGGGGACAGCCCGAACACTGAAGCTTTCTTT.

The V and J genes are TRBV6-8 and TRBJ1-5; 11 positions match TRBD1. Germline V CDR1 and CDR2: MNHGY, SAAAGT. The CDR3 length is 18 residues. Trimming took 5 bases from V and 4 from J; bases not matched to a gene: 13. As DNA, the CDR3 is TGTGCCAGCAGTACCCACCCCCCCGGGACAGGGGGAAATCAGCCCCAGCATTTT. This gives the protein CASSTHPPGTGGNQPQHF.

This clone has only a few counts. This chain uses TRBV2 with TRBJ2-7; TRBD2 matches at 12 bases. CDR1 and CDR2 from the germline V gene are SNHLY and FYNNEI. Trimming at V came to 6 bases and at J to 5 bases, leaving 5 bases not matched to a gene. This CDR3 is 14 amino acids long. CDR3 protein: CASRPSGGADEQYF. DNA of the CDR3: TGTGCCAGCAGACCTAGCGGGGGGGCCGACGAGCAGTACTTC.